This TCR beta chain is from a study of response to subunit inactivated influenza vaccine. Study findings and constraints: It was the authors' suggestion that each seasonal influenza vaccination recruits few new T cells.

CDR1 KGHDR and CDR2 SFDVKD come from the germline V gene. This CDR3 contains 14 residues. With 4 bases removed from V and 6 bases from J, the gap between germline ends came to 15 bases. A note on this clonotype: Its antigen is still unknown.

TCRdb recomputed calls from the RT-PCR reads with MiXCR, one row per CDR3 protein. The sample carries approximately 520,000 distinct CDR3 sequences, 25% recorded once. Sequencing used CD4+ T cells sorted from PBMCs, obtained about 5 days after vaccination. This clonotype was sampled from a man over 45 who received an inactivated influenza vaccine. J is TRBJ2-7 and V is TRBV24-1; D unclear. The CDR3 reads CATSDPRTGGEQYF. In DNA form, the CDR3 reads TGTGCCACCAGTGACCCCAGGACCGGCGGCGAGCAGTACTTC.